One and the same sample provided the 12 T cell receptor beta chains below, sequenced in a study of read filtering for tumor transcriptome and immune sequencing. This library used approximately 370 ng RNA and molecular barcoded adaptors spanning alpha/delta and beta/gamma chains. MiXCR was run by TCRdb on the reads, yielding one entry per CDR3 protein. The repertoire holds 62,000 or so distinct CDR3 sequences, 20% to 25% seen once, with about a sixth in the top ten. The sequencing sample was made of a population of CD138-negative cells sorted from bone marrow. Every receptor here comes from a donor at least 40 years old with multiple myeloma.

This clonotype was detected only a few times. The chain links TRBV11-2 to TRBJ1-5; possible D gene TRBD1, 5 bases. Germline V gene sequence: CDR1 SGHAT, CDR2 FQNNGV. V shed 3 bases and J shed 5 bases, with 8 bases lying between them. This CDR3 contains 13 residues. In DNA, the CDR3 is TGTGCCAGCAGCTTCGGGGCTGATCAGCCCCAGCATTTT. Its translation: CASSFGADQPQHF.

The V call is TRBV11-2, the J call TRBJ2-5; D gene uncertain. This CDR3 has 16 residues. The germline CDR1 and CDR2 sequences are SGHAT and FQNNGV. The germline V and J ends were trimmed by 2 bases and 7 bases, with 20 bases remaining between them. The CDR3 is CASSLQQVEPDVTQYF. The CDR3 DNA reads TGTGCCAGCAGCTTACAGCAGGTGGAACCTGACGTGACCCAGTACTTC.

Ten or more counts support this clonotype. The chain is built from TRBV20-1 and TRBJ1-5; D perhaps matches TRBD1 (6 bases). The CDR3 length is 15 residues. Germline lookup yields CDR1 DFQATT and CDR2 SNEGSKA (reference sequence). Between the trimmed V and J ends, which lost 1 base and 0 bases, there was a span of 10 bases. This chain's CDR3 is CSARAGEYSNQPQHF. The CDR3, as DNA: TGCAGTGCTAGAGCAGGGGAGTATAGCAATCAGCCCCAGCATTTT.

About this clonotype: The conserved closing phenylalanine or tryptophan is absent in this CDR3, likely reflecting a read error. It is unclear where the CDR3 begins or ends on the DNA, so no DNA is shown, and the CDR3 is as TCRdb lists it. The chain uses TRBV2 and TRBJ2-1; TRBD1, the table's D call, lacks a check against the DNA. The CDR3 is 19 amino acids in total, end residues counted. Germline CDR1 is SNHLY and CDR2 is FYNNEI. This CDR3 is CASIQGQANGGITYNEQSL.

In its sample, this clonotype is medium-sized. The chain employs TRBV7-6 and TRBJ2-1; TRBD2 aligns across 8 bases. Trimming took 2 bases from V and 2 from J; bases not matched to a gene: 11. The germline V gene has CDR1 SGHVS and CDR2 FNYEAQ. The CDR3 contains 18 residues. CDR3 coding DNA: TGTGCCAGCAGCTTATTTTCCCCGGGAGGGTCAACCTACAATGAGCAGTTCTTC. This gives the protein CASSLFSPGGSTYNEQFF. The variable domain in full, with the rest retrieved from reference TRBV7-6 and TRBJ2-1, is GAGVSQSPRYKVTKRGQDVALRCDPISGHVSLYWYRQALGQGPEFLTYFNYEAQQDKSGLPNDRFSAERPEGSISTLTIQRTEQRDSAMYRCASSLFSPGGSTYNEQFFGPGTRLTVL.

In its sample, this clonotype was seen many times. The J gene is TRBJ2-3, the V gene TRBV11-3, with 8 bases lining up with TRBD1. J gave up 2 bases and V 3 bases, and 7 bases lay outside the gene matches. The CDR3 is 16 residues long. Germline CDR1 is SGHNT and CDR2 is YENEEA. As DNA, the CDR3 is TGTGCCAGCAGCTTTCGAGCAGGGGGCTCCACAGATACGCAGTATTTT. The encoded protein is CASSFRAGGSTDTQYF.

The chain uses TRBV29-1 and TRBJ1-4; D gene ambiguous. This CDR3 has 16 residues. Per the germline V gene, CDR1 is SQVTM and CDR2 is ANQGSEA. With 5 bases removed from V and 2 bases from J, the gap between germline ends came to 18 bases. The CDR3 DNA sequence: TGCAGCGTTCGATCGGGCAGGCCGGAGACTAATGAAAAACTGTTTTTT. Translating it yields CSVRSGRPETNEKLFF.

This clonotype was detected ten times or more. The V call is TRBV14, the J call TRBJ2-2; D gene unclear. Trimming took off 7 bases at V and 4 bases at J, with 1 base between the two ends. The CDR3 runs to 10 residues. Germline loops: CDR1 SGHDN, CDR2 FVKESK. The CDR3 protein is CASTTGELFF. The CDR3 DNA follows: TGTGCCAGCACCACCGGGGAGCTGTTTTTT. Supplemented by reference TRBV14 and TRBJ2-2, the full variable domain reads EAGVTQFPSHSVIEKGQTVTLRCDPISGHDNLYWYRRVMGKEIKFLLHFVKESKQDESGMPNNRFLAERTGGTYSTLKVQPAELEDSGVYFCASTTGELFFGEGSRLTVL.

Only a few counts were recorded for this clonotype. The chain recombines TRBV28 with TRBJ1-1, with 7 bases lining up with TRBD1. This CDR3 is built from 17 residues. The J segment lost 1 base and the V segment lost 6 bases, leaving 14 bases of the junction unmatched. Looked up from germline, CDR1 is MDHEN and CDR2 is SYDVKM. Here the CDR3 reads CASSVAQGIASNTEAFF. The DNA for the CDR3 is TGTGCCAGCAGCGTAGCACAGGGGATTGCGTCGAACACTGAAGCTTTCTTT.

This clonotype has at least ten counts. The J gene is TRBJ2-2, the V gene TRBV12-3 or TRBV12-4; unclear D gene. Trimming left V 6 bases short and J 3 bases short, with 5 bases between. The length of the CDR3 is 12 residues. The CDR3 reads CASRRDTGELFF. The CDR3 DNA reads as TGTGCCAGCAGAAGGGACACCGGGGAGCTGTTTTTT.

This clonotype was counted at least ten times. The chain combines TRBV7-6 with TRBJ2-7; 8 bases are a match to TRBD2. There are 17 residues in the CDR3. Trimming at V came to 1 base and at J to 0 bases, leaving 8 bases not matched to a gene. Germline values: CDR1 SGHVS, CDR2 FNYEAQ. CDR3 DNA: TGTGCCAGCAGCTTAGAGGCTAGCGGGCCGTACTCCTACGAGCAGTACTTC. Amino acids: CASSLEASGPYSYEQYF.

This clonotype was observed many times. The chain links TRBV12-3 or TRBV12-4 to TRBJ2-3; TRBD1 agrees at 10 bases. The CDR3 has 13 amino acids. V gave up 6 bases and J gave up 6 bases; unmatched junction bases: 3. DNA of the CDR3: TGTGCCAGCAGGGGGACAGGGGATGATACGCAGTATTTT. Encoded protein: CASRGTGDDTQYF.